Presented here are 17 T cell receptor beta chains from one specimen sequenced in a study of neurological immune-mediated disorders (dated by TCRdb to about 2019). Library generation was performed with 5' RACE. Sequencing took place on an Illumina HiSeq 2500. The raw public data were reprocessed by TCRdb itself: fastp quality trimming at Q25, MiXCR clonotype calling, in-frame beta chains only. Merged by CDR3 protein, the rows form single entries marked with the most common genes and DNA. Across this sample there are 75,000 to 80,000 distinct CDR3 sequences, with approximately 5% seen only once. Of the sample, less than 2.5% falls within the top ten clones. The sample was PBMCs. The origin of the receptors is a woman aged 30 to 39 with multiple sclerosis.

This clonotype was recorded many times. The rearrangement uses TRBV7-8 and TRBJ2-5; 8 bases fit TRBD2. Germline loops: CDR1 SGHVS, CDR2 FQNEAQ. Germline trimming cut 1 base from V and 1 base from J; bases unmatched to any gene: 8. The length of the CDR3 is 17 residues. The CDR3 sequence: CASSLGLAGGSQETQYF. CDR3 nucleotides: TGTGCCAGCAGCTTAGGACTGGCGGGGGGCTCCCAAGAGACCCAGTACTTC.

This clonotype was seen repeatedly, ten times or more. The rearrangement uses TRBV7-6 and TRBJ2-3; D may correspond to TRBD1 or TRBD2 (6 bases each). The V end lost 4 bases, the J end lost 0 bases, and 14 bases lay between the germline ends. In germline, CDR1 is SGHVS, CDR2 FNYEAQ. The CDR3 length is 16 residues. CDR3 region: CASSYYRGPSTDTQYF. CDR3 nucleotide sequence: TGTGCCAGCAGCTACTATCGGGGGCCAAGCACAGATACGCAGTATTTT.

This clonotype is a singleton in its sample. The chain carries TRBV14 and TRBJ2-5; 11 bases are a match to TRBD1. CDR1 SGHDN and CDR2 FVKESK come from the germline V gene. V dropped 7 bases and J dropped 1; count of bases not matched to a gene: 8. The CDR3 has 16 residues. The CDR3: CASNLRTGGPQETQYF. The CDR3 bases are TGTGCCAGCAACCTCAGGACAGGGGGCCCCCAAGAGACCCAGTACTTC.

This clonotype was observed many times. CDR3 protein: CASSFGRGRTEAFF. The CDR3 region has the DNA TGCGCCAGCAGCTTCGGAAGGGGACGCACTGAAGCTTTCTTT. The rearrangement links TRBV5-1 to TRBJ1-1; a weak D match, TRBD1 (5 bases). The CDR3 covers 14 residues. Between the trimmed V and J ends, which lost 2 bases and 4 bases, there was a span of 12 bases. Germline lookup yields CDR1 SGHRS and CDR2 YFSETQ. Drawing the rest from reference TRBV5-1 and TRBJ1-1, the complete variable domain is KAGVTQTPRYLIKTRGQQVTLSCSPISGHRSVSWYQQTPGQGLQFLFEYFSETQRNKGNFPGRFSGRQFSNSRSEMNVSTLELGDSALYLCASSFGRGRTEAFFGQGTRLTVV.

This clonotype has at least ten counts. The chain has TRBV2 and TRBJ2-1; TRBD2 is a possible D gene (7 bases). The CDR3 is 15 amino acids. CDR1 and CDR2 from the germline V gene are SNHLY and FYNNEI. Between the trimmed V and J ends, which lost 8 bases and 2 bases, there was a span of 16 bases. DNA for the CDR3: TGTGCCAGCGGGGGGGGGCAGGCCCCCTACAATGAGCAGTTCTTC. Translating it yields CASGGGQAPYNEQFF.

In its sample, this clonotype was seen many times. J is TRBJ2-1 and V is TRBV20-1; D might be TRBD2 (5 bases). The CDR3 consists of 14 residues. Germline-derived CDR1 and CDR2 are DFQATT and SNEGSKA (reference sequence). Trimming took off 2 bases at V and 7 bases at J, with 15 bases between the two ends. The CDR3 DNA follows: TGCAGTGCTAGATTAACTAACCGCGGGAATGAGCAGTTCTTC. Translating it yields CSARLTNRGNEQFF.

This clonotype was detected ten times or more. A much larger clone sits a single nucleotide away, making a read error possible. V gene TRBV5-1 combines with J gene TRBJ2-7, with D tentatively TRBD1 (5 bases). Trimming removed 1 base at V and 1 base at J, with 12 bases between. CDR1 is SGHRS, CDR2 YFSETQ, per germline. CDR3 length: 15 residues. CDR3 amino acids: CASSLRGKESYEQYF. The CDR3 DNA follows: TGCGCCAGCAGCTTGAGGGGAAAGGAATCCTACGAGCAGTACTTC. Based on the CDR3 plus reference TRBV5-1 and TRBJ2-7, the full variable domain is KAGVTQTPRYLIKTRGQQVTLSCSPISGHRSVSWYQQTPGQGLQFLFEYFSETQRNKGNFPGRFSGRQFSNSRSEMNVSTLELGDSALYLCASSLRGKESYEQYFGPGTRLTVT.

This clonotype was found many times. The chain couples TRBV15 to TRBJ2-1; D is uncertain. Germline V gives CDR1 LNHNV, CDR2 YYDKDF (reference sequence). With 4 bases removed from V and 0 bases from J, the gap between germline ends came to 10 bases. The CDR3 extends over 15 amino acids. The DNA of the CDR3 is TGTGCCACCAGCACCGGCGCCAGCTCCTACAATGAGCAGTTCTTC. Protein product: CATSTGASSYNEQFF.

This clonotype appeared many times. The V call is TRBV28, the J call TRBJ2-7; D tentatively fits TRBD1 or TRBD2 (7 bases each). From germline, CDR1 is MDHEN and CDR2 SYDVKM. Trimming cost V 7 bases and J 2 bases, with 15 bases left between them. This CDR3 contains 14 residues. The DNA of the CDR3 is TGTGCCAGCAACCGGGGGGACAGACCCTACGAGCAGTACTTC. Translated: CASNRGDRPYEQYF.

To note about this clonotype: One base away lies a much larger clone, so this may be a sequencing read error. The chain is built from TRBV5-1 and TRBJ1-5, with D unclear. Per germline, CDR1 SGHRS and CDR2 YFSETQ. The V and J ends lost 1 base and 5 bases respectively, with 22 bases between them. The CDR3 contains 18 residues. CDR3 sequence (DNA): TGCGCCAGCAGCTTGTCGTTCTTAAATATTTCGAATTATCAGCCCCAGCATTTT. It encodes CASSLSFLNISNYQPQHF.

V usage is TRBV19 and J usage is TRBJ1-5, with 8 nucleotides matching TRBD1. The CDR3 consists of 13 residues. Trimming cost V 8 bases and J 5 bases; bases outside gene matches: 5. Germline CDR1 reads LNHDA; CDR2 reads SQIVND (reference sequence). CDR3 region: CASAGQGYQPQHF. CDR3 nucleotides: TGTGCCAGTGCTGGACAGGGATATCAGCCCCAGCATTTT.

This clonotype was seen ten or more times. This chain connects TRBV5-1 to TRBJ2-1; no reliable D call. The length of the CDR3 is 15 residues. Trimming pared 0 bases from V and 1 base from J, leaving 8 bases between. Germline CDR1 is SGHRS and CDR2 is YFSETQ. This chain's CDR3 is CASSLVPPSYNEQFF. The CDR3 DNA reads TGCGCCAGCAGCTTGGTCCCCCCTTCCTACAATGAGCAGTTCTTC.

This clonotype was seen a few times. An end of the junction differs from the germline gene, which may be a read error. DNA for the CDR3: TGTGCCAGCAGTCTAGCGGGGGGCAGCGATGAGCAGTTCTTC. It yields the protein CASSLAGGSDEQFF. The chain combines TRBV12-3 or TRBV12-4 with TRBJ2-1; 11 nucleotides line up with TRBD2. CDR3 length: 14 amino acids.

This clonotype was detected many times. The CDR3 DNA sequence: TGTGCCAGCAGTCTCTACACGTCAAACCTGTACAATGAGCAGTTCTTC. It yields the protein CASSLYTSNLYNEQFF. V and J are TRBV6-5 and TRBJ2-1, with D hard to call. Per germline, CDR1 MNHEY and CDR2 SVGAGI. V was clipped by 5 bases and J by 4 bases, with 18 bases between them. The CDR3 is made up of 16 amino acids.

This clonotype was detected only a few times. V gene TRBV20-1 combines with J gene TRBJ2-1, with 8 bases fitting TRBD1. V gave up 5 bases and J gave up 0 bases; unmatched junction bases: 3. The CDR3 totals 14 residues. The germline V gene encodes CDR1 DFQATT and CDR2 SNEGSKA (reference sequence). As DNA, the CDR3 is TGCAGTGCTCGCGGGACAGGCTCCTACAATGAGCAGTTCTTC. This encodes CSARGTGSYNEQFF.

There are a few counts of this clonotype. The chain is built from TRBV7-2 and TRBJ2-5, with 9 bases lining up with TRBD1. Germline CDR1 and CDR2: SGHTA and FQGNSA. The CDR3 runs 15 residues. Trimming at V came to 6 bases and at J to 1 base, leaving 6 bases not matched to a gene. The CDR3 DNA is TGTGCCAGCAGTCACGACAGGGGGTTCCAAGAGACCCAGTACTTC. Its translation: CASSHDRGFQETQYF.

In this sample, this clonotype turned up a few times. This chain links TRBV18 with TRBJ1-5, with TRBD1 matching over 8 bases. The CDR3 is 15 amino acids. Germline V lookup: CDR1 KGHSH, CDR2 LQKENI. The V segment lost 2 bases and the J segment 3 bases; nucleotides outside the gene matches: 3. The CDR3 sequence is CASSPGTGHNQPQHF. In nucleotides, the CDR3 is TGTGCCAGCTCACCAGGGACAGGCCACAATCAGCCCCAGCATTTT.